This T cell receptor (beta chain) emerged from a study of early T cells in non-severe SARS-CoV-2 infection (dated by TCRdb to the early 2020s). With regard to the full study: Because TCR sequencing was done on bulk RNA from unsorted whole blood, the alpha and beta chains could not be paired. Points the paper makes about the study in general: VDJdb matching was skewed toward anti-spike CD8 responses, so virus-specific expansions were likely underestimated and private and CD4 specificities were missed.

There are many counts of this clonotype. Its target antigen remains unknown. There are no base qualities to consult, and no much larger clone falls within one base. Receptor libraries were prepared by 5' RACE. Sequencing was carried out with a NextSeq 500. The TCR library protocol attached unique molecular identifiers to individual cDNA molecules to correct for sequencing error and PCR bias. TCR alpha and beta chains were both sequenced, and the abundances of alpha and beta sequences in each sample were closely correlated with each other. Per the original workflow: Decombinator V4 was used to annotate TCR sequences for V gene, J gene and CDR3. TCRs were defined as expanded if a significant change between any two time points was detected under a Poisson model with p below 0.0001. TCR abundances were normalised to the total number of TCRs sequenced per sample and expressed as counts per million. MAIT TCRs were defined by TRAV1-2 paired with TRAJ12, TRAJ20 or TRAJ33, and iNKT TCRs by TRAV10 paired with TRAJ18. A search of VDJdb, accessed on 1 November 2021, was run for TCRs annotated to CMV, EBV and SARS-CoV-2, with TCRs annotated for multiple antigens excluded. TCRdb handled the public reads itself, with Q25 trimming in fastp and clone calling in MiXCR, and kept productive beta chains. Each CDR3 protein appears once, grouped with its most common genes and DNA. V and J calls and clone size were set by TCRdb, not the authors. Counted in this sample were fewer than 100,000 distinct CDR3 sequences; roughly an eighth of them appeared once. The top ten hold over 2% of the sample.

This was a case-control study nested in a cohort of healthcare workers in London, UK, who had nasopharyngeal swab PCR tests and blood samples taken every week. Between 23 and 31 March 2020, the week of the UK lockdown, healthcare workers were enrolled and then followed up weekly for as long as 16 weeks. Relative to germline, V is missing 5 bases and J is missing 3 bases, with 9 bases of the junction outside any gene match. Counted from cysteine to phenylalanine, this CDR3 has 14 amino acids. Only the CDR3 DNA stays, 42 bases, in frame from base 1. Looking up the germline V gene (reference sequence) yields CDR1 DFQATT and CDR2 SNEGSKA.

This sequence uses TRBV20-1 and TRBJ1-1; 7 central nucleotides agree with TRBD1. This clonotype was obtained from an adult who was a healthcare worker with PCR-confirmed SARS-CoV-2 infection or an uninfected control (not recorded which). Sequencing was performed on whole blood. CDR3 sequence: CSAVRGPRDTEAFF. The sequenced DNA is TGCAGTGCTGTTAGGGGGCCGAGGGACACTGAAGCTTTCTTT.